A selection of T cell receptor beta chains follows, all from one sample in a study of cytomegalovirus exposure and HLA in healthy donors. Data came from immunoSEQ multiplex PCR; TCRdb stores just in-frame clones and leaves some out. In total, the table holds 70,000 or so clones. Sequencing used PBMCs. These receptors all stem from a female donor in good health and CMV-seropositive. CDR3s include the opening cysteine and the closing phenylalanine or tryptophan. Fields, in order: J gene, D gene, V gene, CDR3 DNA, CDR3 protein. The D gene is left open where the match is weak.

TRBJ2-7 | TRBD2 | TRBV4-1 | TGCGCCAGCAGCCAAGATCCTTGGGCGGGAGTCTCCTACGAGCAGTACTTC | CASSQDPWAGVSYEQYF
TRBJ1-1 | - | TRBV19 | TGTGCCAGTAGTACCCAGGGGCTCGGGGCCACTGAAGCTTTCTTT | CASSTQGLGATEAFF
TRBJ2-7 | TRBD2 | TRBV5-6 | TGTGCCAGCAGCTTGGGGACTAGCGGGAGAGGTGTGCAGTACTTC | CASSLGTSGRGVQYF
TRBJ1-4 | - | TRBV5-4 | TGTGCCAGCAGCTTGACAGGGAATGGGCACGAAAAACTGTTTTTT | CASSLTGNGHEKLFF
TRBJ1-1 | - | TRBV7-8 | TGTGCCAGCAGCTTACAGGGGAGTAGGTCTGAAGCTTTCTTT | CASSLQGSRSEAFF
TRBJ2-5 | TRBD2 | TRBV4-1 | TGCGCCAGCAGCCAGGGGACTAGCGGGTATCAAGAGACCCAGTACTTC | CASSQGTSGYQETQYF
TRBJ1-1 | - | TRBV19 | TGTGCCAGTAACTCGGGAGGGGACCATGAAGCTTTCTTT | CASNSGGDHEAFF
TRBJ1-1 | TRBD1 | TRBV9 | TGTGCCAGCAGCGTTTGGGACAGGGGGCCCACTGAAGCTTTCTTT | CASSVWDRGPTEAFF
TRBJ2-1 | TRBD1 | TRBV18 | TGTGCCAGCTCACCACCACAGGGGGCCAGTGACAATGAGCAGTTCTTC | CASSPPQGASDNEQFF
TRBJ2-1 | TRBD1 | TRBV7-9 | TGTGCCAGCCGCATAGGGACAGGGGGGATCAATGAGCAGTTCTTC | CASRIGTGGINEQFF
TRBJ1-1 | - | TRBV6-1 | TGTGCCTCCAACAGGGTGAAGGACACTGAAGCTTTCTTT | CASNRVKDTEAFF
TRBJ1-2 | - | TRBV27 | TGTGCCACCTTGGGGGGGAACTATGGCTACACCTTC | CATLGGNYGYTF
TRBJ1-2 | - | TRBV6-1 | TGTGCCAGCAGTGAAAGTAGTTATGGCTACACCTTC | CASSESSYGYTF
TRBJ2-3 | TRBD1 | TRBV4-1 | TGCGCCAGCAGCCAAGTGGGCAGGGGGCTTACGGATACGCAGTATTTT | CASSQVGRGLTDTQYF
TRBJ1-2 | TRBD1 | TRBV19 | TGTGCCAGTAGTTCCCCCAGGGGGGCCTATGGCTACACCTTC | CASSSPRGAYGYTF
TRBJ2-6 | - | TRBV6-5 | TGTGCCAGCAGTTACCCGGGGGCTGGGGCCAACGTCCTGACTTTC | CASSYPGAGANVLTF
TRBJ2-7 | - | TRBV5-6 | TGTGCCAGCAGCTTGTTCAGCGAGCAGTACTTC | CASSLFSEQYF
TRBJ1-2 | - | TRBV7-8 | TGTGCCAGCAGCTTAGCGGCAGTGAACTATGGCTACACCTTC | CASSLAAVNYGYTF
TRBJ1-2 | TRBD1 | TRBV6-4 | TGTGCCAGCAGTCCGACAGGGGGGAGCTATGGCTACACCTTC | CASSPTGGSYGYTF
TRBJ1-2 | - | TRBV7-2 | TGTGCCAGCAGCTTAGCTAACAGGCCCTATGGCTACACCTTC | CASSLANRPYGYTF
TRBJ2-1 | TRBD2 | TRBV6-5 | TGTGCCAGCAGTTATGGGGGAGGGGCCAATGAGCAGTTCTTC | CASSYGGGANEQFF
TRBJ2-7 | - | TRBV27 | TGTGCCAGCAGTCGCGGTCCAACCCTTTACTACGAGCAGTACTTC | CASSRGPTLYYEQYF
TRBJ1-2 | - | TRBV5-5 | TGTGCCAGCAGCGTCAGCAGCGGAGCTAACTATGGCTACACCTTC | CASSVSSGANYGYTF
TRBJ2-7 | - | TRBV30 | TGTGCCTGGGCCCACGGCGGAACCTCCTACGAGCAGTACTTC | CAWAHGGTSYEQYF
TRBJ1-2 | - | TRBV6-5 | TGTGCCAGCAGTTACCTACCGACGGGGTACTATGGCTACACCTTC | CASSYLPTGYYGYTF
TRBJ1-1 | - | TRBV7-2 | TGTGCCAGCAGGGCCCAGATGAACACTGAAGCTTTCTTT | CASRAQMNTEAFF
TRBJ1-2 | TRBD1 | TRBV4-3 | TGCGCCAGCAGCCAAGATTATGAGACAGGGCATTTTCACTATGGCTACACCTTC | CASSQDYETGHFHYGYTF
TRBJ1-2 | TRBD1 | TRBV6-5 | TGTGCCACTTATAGGGGGACAGGGCAGTATGGCTACACCTTC | CATYRGTGQYGYTF
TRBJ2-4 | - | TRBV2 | TGTGCCAGCAGTTTGAGAACAGGCAAAAACATTCAGTACTTC | CASSLRTGKNIQYF
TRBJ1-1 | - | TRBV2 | TGTGCCAGCAGTCATGACAGGCAAATAAACACTGAAGCTTTCTTT | CASSHDRQINTEAFF
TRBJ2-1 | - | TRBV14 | TGTGCCAGCAGCCGGGCGGGGGAGCAGTTCTTC | CASSRAGEQFF
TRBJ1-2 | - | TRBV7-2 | TGTGCCAGCAGCCCCTCTAACTATGGCTACACCTTC | CASSPSNYGYTF
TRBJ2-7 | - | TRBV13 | TGTGCCAGCAGCCTTACCCATCCGAGCTCCTACGAGCAGTACTTC | CASSLTHPSSYEQYF
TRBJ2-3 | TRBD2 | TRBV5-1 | TGCGCCAGCAGCGTGGACGCGGGGGGGCCGTCCACAGATACGCAGTATTTT | CASSVDAGGPSTDTQYF
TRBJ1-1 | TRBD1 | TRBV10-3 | TGTGTCATCAGACCGACAGGGCCGATTATGAACACTGAAGCTTTCTTT | CVIRPTGPIMNTEAFF
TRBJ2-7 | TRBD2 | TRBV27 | TGTGCCAGCAGTGTGGCGGGAGCAACCTACGAGCAGTACTTC | CASSVAGATYEQYF
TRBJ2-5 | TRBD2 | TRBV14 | TGTGCCAGCAGCCGGTCGAGCGGGAGAGAGACCCAGTACTTC | CASSRSSGRETQYF
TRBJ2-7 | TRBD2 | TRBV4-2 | TGTGCCAGCAGCCAAGACCCAGCGGGGGAGGCCTACGAGCAGTACTTC | CASSQDPAGEAYEQYF
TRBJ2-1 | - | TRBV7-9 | TGTGCCAGCAGCATTGCAGGGGCCAATGAGCAGTTCTTC | CASSIAGANEQFF
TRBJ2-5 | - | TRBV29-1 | TGCAGCGTTGTCGGAGCAGCTCAAGAGCAAGAGACCCAGTACTTC | CSVVGAAQEQETQYF
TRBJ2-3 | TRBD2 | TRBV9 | TGTGCCAGCAGCGCCCCCCAAGGACTAGTGAGTGCAGATACGCAGTATTTT | CASSAPQGLVSADTQYF
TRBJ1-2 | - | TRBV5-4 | TGTGCCAGCAGCATTCAGGGAACCTATGGCTACACCTTC | CASSIQGTYGYTF
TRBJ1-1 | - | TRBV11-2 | TGTGCCAGCAGCTTAGAACTCCGGAACACTGAAGCTTTCTTT | CASSLELRNTEAFF
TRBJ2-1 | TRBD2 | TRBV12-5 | TGTGCTAGTGCCCCGAGCGGGGGGGCCCCCAATGAGCAGTTCTTC | CASAPSGGAPNEQFF
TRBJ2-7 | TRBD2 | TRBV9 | TGTGCCAGCAGCATTAGCGGGGACACCTACGAGCAGTACTTC | CASSISGDTYEQYF
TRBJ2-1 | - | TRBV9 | TGTGCCAGCACCCTAGGTCTAACCTACAATGAGCAGTTCTTC | CASTLGLTYNEQFF
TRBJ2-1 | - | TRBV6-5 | TGTGCCAGCAGTTACTTAGATTCCCATGAGCAGTTCTTC | CASSYLDSHEQFF
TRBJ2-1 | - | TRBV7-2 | TGTGCCAGCAGCTTAGGTCTTAGCGGTGCAAATGAGCAGTTCTTC | CASSLGLSGANEQFF
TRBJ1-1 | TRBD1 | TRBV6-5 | TGTGCCAGCAGTTACTCGACAGGGCCGAACACTGAAGCTTTCTTT | CASSYSTGPNTEAFF
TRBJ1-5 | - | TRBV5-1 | TGCGCCAGCAGCTCTGACGGTTCAGGGCGGCCCCAGCATTTT | CASSSDGSGRPQHF
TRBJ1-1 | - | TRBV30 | TGTGCCTGGAGCCCAGGGTTTGGGAACACTGAAGCTTTCTTT | CAWSPGFGNTEAFF